The 9 T cell receptor beta chains listed next were all sequenced from one sample in a study of T cells in localized non-small cell lung cancer. This table comes from immunoSEQ multiplex PCR, and its TCRdb copy is limited to in-frame clones, with some not included. The table includes 2,400 or so clones, 28% detected once. This material consisted of normal lung tissue next to the tumor, taken before any cancer treatment. The receptors come from a woman aged 35 to 69 with stage II squamous cell lung carcinoma.

Notes on this clone: A read error may produce the germline difference seen at one junction end. The chain joins TRBV6-8 to TRBJ2-7; maybe TRBD1 (6 bases). This CDR3 spans 13 amino acids. CDR1 MNHGY and CDR2 SAAAGT come from the germline V gene. In DNA, the CDR3 is TGTGCCAGCAGTGACTCTGAAGGGGGCGAGCAGTACTTC. As protein: CASSDSEGGEQYF.

The genes are TRBV19 and TRBJ1-5; D is undetermined. V lost 5 bases and J lost 0, with 5 bases in between. Germline V CDR1 and CDR2: LNHDA, SQIVND (reference sequence). The CDR3 extends over 13 amino acids. CDR3 bases: TGTGCCAGTAGTCTCAATAGCAATCAGCCCCAGCATTTT. Protein sequence: CASSLNSNQPQHF.

The rearrangement joins TRBV2 to TRBJ2-7; TRBD1 might be the D (6 bases). Germline-derived CDR1 and CDR2 are SNHLY and FYNNEI. Trimming left V 6 bases short and J 4 bases short, with 16 bases between. The CDR3 is 14 residues long. The CDR3 reads CASSPAGVAYEQYF. In DNA, the CDR3 is TGTGCCAGCAGCCCAGCAGGGGTTGCTTACGAGCAGTACTTC.

In its sample, this clone is medium-sized. The chain combines TRBV11-3 with TRBJ1-2; no clear D gene. Trimming left V 1 base short and J 1 base short, with 10 bases between. Germline V gene lookup returns CDR1 SGHNT and CDR2 YENEEA. The CDR3 loop spans 15 amino acids. In DNA form, the CDR3 reads TGTGCCAGCAGCTTAGGACGGACCAATAACTATGGCTACACCTTC. This encodes CASSLGRTNNYGYTF.

The V call is TRBV9, the J call TRBJ2-6; 7 nucleotides agree with TRBD1. This CDR3 comprises 20 residues. Germline lookup yields CDR1 SGDLS and CDR2 YYNGEE. After removal of 2 bases from V and 0 bases from J, the junction contained 14 bases not matched to a gene. The CDR3: CASSVQRPGQRNSGANVLTF. The CDR3 DNA sequence: TGTGCCAGCAGCGTTCAGCGTCCGGGACAGAGAAACTCTGGGGCCAACGTCCTGACTTTC.

This sequence joins TRBV19 and TRBJ1-5, with a weak D call TRBD1 (6 bases). Germline V gives CDR1 LNHDA, CDR2 SQIVND (reference sequence). The CDR3 is 15 residues long. Between the trimmed V and J ends, which lost 5 bases and 4 bases, there was a span of 15 bases. CDR3 in amino acids: CASSSRDNFNQPQHF. Here the CDR3 DNA reads TGTGCCAGTAGTTCGAGGGACAACTTTAATCAGCCCCAGCATTTT.

This clone was observed a handful of times. The chain employs TRBV11-3 and TRBJ2-7; D perhaps matches TRBD2 (5 bases). CDR1 SGHNT and CDR2 YENEEA come from the germline V gene. V was cut by 2 bases and J by 2 bases, with 10 bases left in between. The CDR3 loop spans 14 amino acids. The CDR3 nucleotides are TGTGCCAGCAGCTTATGGGAGCAGGCCTACGAGCAGTACTTC. Residues: CASSLWEQAYEQYF.

In this sample, this clone turned up a few times. V usage is TRBV28 and J usage is TRBJ2-6; D gene uncertain. The V end was cut by 10 bases, the J end by 0 bases, with 4 bases between. This CDR3 spans 12 amino acids. Germline CDR1 is MDHEN and CDR2 is SYDVKM. The CDR3: CATVSGANVLTF. The CDR3 DNA sequence: TGTGCCACCGTCTCTGGGGCCAACGTCCTGACTTTC.

This clone appeared a few times. The chain is built from TRBV11-3 and TRBJ1-5; no reliable D call. Germline V lookup: CDR1 SGHNT, CDR2 YENEEA. The CDR3 has 14 residues. V gave up 2 bases and J gave up 3 bases, with 8 bases separating them. The CDR3 coding sequence is TGTGCCAGCAGCTTACTAAGTGACAATCAGCCCCAGCATTTT. Translating it yields CASSLLSDNQPQHF.